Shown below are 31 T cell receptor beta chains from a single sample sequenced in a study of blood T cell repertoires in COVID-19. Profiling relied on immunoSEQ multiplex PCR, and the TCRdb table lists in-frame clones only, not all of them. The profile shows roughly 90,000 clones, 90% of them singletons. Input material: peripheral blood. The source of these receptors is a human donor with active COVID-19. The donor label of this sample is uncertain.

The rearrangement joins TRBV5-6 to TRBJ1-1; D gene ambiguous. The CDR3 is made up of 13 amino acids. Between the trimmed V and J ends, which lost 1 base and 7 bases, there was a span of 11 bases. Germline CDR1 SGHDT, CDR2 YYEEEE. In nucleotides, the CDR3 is TGTGCCAGCAGCTTGAATTTGGCGGATGAAGCTTTCTTT. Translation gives CASSLNLADEAFF.

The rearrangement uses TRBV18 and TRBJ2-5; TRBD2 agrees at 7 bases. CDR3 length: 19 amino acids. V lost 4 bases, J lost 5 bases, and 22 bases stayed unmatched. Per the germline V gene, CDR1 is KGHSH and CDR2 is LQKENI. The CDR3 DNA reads TGTGCCAGCTCACAACAAAAATTGCCTGGGACTAACCCTGGGGAGACCCAGTACTTC. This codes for CASSQQKLPGTNPGETQYF.

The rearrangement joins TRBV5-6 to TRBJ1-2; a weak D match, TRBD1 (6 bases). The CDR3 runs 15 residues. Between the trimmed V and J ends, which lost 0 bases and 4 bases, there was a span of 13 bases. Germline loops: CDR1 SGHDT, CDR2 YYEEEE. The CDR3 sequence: CASSLAPGVGYGYTF. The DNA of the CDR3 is TGTGCCAGCAGCTTGGCTCCAGGGGTGGGCTATGGCTACACCTTC. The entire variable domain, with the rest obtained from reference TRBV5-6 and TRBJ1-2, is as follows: DAGVTQSPTHLIKTRGQQVTLRCSPKSGHDTVSWYQQALGQGPQFIFQYYEEEERQRGNFPDRFSGHQFPNYSSELNVNALLLGDSALYLCASSLAPGVGYGYTFGSGTRLTVV.

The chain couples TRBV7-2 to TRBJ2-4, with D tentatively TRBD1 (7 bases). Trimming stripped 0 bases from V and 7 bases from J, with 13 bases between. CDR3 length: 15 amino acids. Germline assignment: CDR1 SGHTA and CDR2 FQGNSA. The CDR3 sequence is CASSLARGASNIQYF. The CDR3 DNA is TGTGCCAGCAGCTTAGCCAGGGGGGCCTCGAACATTCAGTACTTC.

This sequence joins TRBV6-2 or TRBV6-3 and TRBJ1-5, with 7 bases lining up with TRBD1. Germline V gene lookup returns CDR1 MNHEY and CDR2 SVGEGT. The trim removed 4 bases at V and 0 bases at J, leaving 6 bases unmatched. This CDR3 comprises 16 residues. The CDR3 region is CASSSRGQLSNQPQHF. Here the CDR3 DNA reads TGTGCCAGCAGTTCCAGGGGACAGCTTAGCAATCAGCCCCAGCATTTT.

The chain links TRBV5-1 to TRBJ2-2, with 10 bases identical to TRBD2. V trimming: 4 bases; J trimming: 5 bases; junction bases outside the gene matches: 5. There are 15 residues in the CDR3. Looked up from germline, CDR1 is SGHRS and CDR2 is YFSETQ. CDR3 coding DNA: TGCGCCAGCAGCCCGTGGACTAGCGGAACCGGGGAGCTGTTTTTT. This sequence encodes CASSPWTSGTGELFF.

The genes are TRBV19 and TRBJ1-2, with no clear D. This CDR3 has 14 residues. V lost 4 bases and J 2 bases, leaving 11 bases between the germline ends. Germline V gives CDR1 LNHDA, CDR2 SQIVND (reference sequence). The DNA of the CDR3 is TGTGCCAGTAGTAAGGGAGGAGGAAACTATGGCTACACCTTC. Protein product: CASSKGGGNYGYTF. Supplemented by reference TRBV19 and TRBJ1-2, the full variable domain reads DGGITQSPKYLFRKEGQNVTLSCEQNLNHDAMYWYRQDPGQGLRLIYYSQIVNDFQKGDIAEGYSVSREKKESFPLTVTSAQKNPTAFYLCASSKGGGNYGYTFGSGTRLTVV.

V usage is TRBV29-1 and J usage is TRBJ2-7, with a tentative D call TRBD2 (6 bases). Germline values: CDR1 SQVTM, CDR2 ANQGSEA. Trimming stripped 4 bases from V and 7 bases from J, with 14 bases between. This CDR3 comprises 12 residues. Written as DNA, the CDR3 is TGCAGCGTTGCCCCCGCGGCGGGGGAGCAGTACTTC. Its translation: CSVAPAAGEQYF.

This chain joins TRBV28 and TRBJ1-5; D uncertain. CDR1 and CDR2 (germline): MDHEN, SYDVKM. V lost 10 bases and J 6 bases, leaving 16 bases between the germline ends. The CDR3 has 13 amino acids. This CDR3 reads CATLGLSSQPQHF. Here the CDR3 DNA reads TGTGCCACCCTAGGACTCTCATCTCAGCCCCAGCATTTT.

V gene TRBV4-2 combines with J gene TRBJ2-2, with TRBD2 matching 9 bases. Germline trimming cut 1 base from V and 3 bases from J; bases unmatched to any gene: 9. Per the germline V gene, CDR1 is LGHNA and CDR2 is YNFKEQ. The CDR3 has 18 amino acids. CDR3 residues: CASSQGERGAAYTGELFF. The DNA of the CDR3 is TGTGCCAGCAGCCAAGGGGAGCGGGGGGCCGCTTACACCGGGGAGCTGTTTTTT.

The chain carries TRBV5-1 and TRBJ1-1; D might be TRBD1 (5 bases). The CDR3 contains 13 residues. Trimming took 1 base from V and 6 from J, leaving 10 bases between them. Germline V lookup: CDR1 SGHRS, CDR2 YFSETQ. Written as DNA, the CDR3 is TGCGCCAGCAGCTTGTTAGGGGAGGCTGAAGCTTTCTTT. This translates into CASSLLGEAEAFF.

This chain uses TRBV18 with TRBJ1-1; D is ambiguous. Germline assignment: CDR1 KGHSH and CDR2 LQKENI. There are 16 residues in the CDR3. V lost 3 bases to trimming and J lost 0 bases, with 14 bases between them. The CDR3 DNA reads TGTGCCAGCTCACCCGGTCGGCGGAGCATGAACACTGAAGCTTTCTTT. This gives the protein CASSPGRRSMNTEAFF.

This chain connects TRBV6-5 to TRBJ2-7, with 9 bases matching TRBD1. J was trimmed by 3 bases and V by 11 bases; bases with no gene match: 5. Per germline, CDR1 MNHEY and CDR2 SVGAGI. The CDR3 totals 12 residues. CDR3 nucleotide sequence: TGTGCCGGGGGGACAGGGATCTACGAGCAGTACTTC. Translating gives CAGGTGIYEQYF.

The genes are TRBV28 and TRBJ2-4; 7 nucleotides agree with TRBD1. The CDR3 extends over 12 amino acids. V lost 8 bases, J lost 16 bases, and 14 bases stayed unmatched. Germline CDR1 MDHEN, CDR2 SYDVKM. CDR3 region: CASGEGQVLPYF. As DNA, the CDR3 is TGTGCCAGCGGGGAAGGACAGGTCTTACCTTACTTC. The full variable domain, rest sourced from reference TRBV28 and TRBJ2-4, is DVKVTQSSRYLVKRTGEKVFLECVQDMDHENMFWYRQDPGLGLRLIYFSYDVKMKEKGDIPEGYSVSREKKERFSLILESASTNQTSMYLCASGEGQVLPYFGAGTRLSVL.

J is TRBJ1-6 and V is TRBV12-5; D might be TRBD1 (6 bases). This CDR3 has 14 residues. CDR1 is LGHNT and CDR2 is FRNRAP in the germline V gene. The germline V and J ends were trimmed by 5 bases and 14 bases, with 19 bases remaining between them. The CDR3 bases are TGTGCTAGTGGTGGCACAGGGTTTAGTTCGACCCTCCACTTT. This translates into CASGGTGFSSTLHF.

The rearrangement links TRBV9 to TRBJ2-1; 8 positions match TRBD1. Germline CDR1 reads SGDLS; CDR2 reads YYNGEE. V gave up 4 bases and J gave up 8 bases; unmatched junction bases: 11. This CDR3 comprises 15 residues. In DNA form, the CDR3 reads TGTGCCAGCAGCCCCCGGCAGGGGGCGCGCGATGAGCAGTTCTTC. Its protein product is CASSPRQGARDEQFF.

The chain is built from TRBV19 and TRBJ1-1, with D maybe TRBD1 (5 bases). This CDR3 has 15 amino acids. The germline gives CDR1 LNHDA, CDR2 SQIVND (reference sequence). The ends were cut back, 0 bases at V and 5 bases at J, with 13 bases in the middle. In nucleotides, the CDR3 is TGTGCCAGTAGTATAGATCAGAGCAGGGTAACTGAAGCTTTCTTT. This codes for CASSIDQSRVTEAFF.

CDR3 sequence reads: CASDVGTGGVGNIQYF. The CDR3, as DNA: TGTGCCAGCGATGTAGGGACAGGGGGCGTCGGAAACATTCAGTACTTC. The genes are TRBV2 and TRBJ2-4; 12 bases are shared with TRBD1. CDR1 is SNHLY, CDR2 FYNNEI, per germline. The length of the CDR3 is 16 residues. The junction had 11 bases not matched to a gene; V was cut back by 8 bases and J by 6 bases.

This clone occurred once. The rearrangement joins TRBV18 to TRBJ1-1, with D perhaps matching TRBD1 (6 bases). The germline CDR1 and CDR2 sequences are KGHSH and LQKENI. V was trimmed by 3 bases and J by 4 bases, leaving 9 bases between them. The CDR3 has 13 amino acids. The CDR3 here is CASSPVTGTEAFF. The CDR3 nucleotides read TGTGCCAGCTCACCCGTGACAGGCACTGAAGCTTTCTTT.

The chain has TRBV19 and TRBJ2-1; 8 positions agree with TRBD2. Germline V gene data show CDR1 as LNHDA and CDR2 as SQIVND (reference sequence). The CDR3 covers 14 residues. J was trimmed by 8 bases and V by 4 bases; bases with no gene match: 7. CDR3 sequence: CASSTGTRSHEQFF. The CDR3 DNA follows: TGTGCCAGTAGTACCGGGACTAGGTCTCATGAGCAGTTCTTC.

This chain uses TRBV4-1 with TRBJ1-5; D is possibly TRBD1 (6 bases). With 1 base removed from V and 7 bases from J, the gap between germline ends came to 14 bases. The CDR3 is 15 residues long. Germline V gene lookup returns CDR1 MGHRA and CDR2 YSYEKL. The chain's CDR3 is CASSQVTGSGQPQHF. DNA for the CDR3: TGCGCCAGCAGCCAAGTCACAGGGAGTGGGCAGCCCCAGCATTTT.

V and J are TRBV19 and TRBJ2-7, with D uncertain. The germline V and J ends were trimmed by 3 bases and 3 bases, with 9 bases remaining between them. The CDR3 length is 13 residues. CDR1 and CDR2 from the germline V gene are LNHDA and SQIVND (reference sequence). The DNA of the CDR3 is TGTGCCAGTAGTATCAACCTCAGCTACGAGCAGTACTTC. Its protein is CASSINLSYEQYF.

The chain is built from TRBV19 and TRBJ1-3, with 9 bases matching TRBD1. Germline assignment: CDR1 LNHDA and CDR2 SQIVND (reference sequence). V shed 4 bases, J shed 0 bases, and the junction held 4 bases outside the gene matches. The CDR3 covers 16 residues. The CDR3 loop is CASSTGTGNSGNTIYF. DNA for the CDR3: TGTGCCAGTAGTACCGGGACAGGGAACTCTGGAAACACCATATATTTT.

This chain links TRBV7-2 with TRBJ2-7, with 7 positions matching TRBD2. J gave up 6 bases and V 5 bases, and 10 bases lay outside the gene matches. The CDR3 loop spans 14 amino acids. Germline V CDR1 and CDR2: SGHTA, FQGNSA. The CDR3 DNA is TGTGCCAGCAGCCCGCGGGGGTTTGGCGTCGAGCAGTACTTC. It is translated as CASSPRGFGVEQYF. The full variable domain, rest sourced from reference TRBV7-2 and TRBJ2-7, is GAGVSQSPSNKVTEKGKDVELRCDPISGHTALYWYRQSLGQGLEFLIYFQGNSAPDKSGLPSDRFSAERTGGSVSTLTIQRTQQEDSAVYLCASSPRGFGVEQYFGPGTRLTVT.

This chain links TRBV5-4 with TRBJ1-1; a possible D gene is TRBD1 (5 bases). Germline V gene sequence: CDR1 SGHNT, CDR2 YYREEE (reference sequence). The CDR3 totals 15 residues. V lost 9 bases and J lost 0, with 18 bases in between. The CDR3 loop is CAISWGGIMNTEAFF. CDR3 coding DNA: TGTGCCATCTCCTGGGGGGGGATAATGAACACTGAAGCTTTCTTT.

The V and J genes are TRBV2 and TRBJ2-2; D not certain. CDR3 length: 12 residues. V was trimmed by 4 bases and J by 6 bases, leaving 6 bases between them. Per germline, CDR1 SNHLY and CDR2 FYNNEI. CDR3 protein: CASSAVAGELFF. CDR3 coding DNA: TGTGCCAGCAGTGCAGTGGCCGGGGAGCTGTTTTTT.

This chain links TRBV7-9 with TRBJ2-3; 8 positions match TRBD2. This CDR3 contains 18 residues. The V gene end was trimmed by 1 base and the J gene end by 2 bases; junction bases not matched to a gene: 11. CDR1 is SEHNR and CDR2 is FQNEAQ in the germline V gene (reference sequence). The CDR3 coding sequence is TGTGCCAGCAGCTTAGATCCCCCGGGACTAGGGGCCACAGATACGCAGTATTTT. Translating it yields CASSLDPPGLGATDTQYF.

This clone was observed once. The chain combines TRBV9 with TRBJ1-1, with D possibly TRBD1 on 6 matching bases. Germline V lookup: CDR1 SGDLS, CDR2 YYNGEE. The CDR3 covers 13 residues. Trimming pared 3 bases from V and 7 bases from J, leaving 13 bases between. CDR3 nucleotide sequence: TGTGCCAGCAGCGGGGGTTCGACAGGTGAAGCTTTCTTT. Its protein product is CASSGGSTGEAFF.

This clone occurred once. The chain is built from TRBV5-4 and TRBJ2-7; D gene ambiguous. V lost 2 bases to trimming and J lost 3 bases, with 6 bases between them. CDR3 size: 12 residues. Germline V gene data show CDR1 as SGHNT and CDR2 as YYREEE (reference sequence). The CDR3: CASSFNSYEQYF. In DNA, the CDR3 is TGTGCCAGCAGCTTTAATAGCTACGAGCAGTACTTC.

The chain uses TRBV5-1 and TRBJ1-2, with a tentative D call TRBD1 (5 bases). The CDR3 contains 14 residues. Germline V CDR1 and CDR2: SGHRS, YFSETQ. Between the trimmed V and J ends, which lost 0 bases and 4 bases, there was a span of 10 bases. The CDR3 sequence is CASSLGQTSYGYTF. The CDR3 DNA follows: TGCGCCAGCAGCTTGGGACAGACCAGCTATGGCTACACCTTC.

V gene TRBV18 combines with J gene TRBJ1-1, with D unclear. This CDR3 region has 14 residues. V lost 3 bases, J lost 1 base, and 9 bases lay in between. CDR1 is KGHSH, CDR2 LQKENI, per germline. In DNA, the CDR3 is TGTGCCAGCTCACCGGTAGAGGGGAACACTGAAGCTTTCTTT. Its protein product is CASSPVEGNTEAFF.